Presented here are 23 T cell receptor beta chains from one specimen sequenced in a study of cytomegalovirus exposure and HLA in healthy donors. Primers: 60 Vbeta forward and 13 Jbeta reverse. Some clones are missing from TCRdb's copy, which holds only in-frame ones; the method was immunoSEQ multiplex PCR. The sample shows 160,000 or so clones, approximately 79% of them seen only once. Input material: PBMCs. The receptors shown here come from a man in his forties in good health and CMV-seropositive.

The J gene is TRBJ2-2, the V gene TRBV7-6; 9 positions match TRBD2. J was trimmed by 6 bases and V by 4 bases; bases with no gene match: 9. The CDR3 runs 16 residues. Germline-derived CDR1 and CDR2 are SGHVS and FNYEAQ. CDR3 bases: TGTGCCAGCAGCTCCACTAGCGGGTGGGCGTCCGGGGAGCTGTTTTTT. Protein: CASSSTSGWASGELFF.

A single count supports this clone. Here the CDR3 DNA reads TGCGCCAGCAGCAGAGGACCGCCGGGAGAGGCCGGGGAGCTGTTTTTT. This gives the protein CASSRGPPGEAGELFF. The genes are TRBV23-1 and TRBJ2-2, with D tentatively TRBD2 (6 bases). TRBV23-1 is an ORF, and what it does is uncertain. CDR3 length: 16 residues. Trimming pared 6 bases from V and 6 bases from J, leaving 20 bases between.

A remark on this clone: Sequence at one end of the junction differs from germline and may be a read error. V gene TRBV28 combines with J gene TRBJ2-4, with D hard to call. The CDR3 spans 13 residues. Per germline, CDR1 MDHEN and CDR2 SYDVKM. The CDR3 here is CASSLGSKNSQYF. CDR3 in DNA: TGTGCCAGCAGTTTGGGCAGCAAAAACAGTCAGTACTTC. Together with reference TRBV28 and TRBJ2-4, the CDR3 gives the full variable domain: DVKVTQSSRYLVKRTGEKVFLECVQDMDHENMFWYRQDPGLGLRLIYFSYDVKMKEKGDIPEGYSVSREKKERFSLILESASTNQTSMYLCASSLGSKNSQYFGAGTRLSVL.

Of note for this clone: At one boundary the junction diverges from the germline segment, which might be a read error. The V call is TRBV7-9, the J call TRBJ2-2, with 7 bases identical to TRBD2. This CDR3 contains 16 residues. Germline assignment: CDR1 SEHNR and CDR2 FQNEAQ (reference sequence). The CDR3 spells CSSSPPGTIDTGELFF. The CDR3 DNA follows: TGTTCCAGCAGCCCCCCCGGGACTATCGACACCGGGGAGCTGTTTTTT.

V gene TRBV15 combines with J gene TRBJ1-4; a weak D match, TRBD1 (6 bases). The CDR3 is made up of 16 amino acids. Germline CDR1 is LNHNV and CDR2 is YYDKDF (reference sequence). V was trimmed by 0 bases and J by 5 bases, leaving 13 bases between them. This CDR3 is CATSRDPGGRNEKLFF. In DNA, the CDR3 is TGTGCCACCAGCAGAGATCCGGGGGGCCGGAATGAAAAACTGTTTTTT.

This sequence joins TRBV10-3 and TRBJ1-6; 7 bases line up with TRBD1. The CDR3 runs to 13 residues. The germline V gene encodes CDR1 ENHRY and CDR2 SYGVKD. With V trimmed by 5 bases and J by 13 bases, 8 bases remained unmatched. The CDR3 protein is CAISSGTDNPLHF. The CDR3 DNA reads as TGTGCCATCAGTTCCGGGACAGACAATCCCCTCCACTTT.

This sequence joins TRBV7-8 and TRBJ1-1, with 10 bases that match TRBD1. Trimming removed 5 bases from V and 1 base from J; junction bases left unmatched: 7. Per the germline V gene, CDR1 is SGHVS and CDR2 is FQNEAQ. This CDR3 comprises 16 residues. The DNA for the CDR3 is TGTGCCAGCAGCCCCCGACAGGGGGCCCAGAACACTGAAGCTTTCTTT. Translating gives CASSPRQGAQNTEAFF.

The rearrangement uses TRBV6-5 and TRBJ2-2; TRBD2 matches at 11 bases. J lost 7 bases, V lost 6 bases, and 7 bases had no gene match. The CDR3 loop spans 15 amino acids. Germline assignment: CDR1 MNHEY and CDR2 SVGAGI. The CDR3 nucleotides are TGTGCCAGCAGCGCTAGCGGGAGGAGGGGCGGGGAGCTGTTTTTT. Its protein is CASSASGRRGGELFF.

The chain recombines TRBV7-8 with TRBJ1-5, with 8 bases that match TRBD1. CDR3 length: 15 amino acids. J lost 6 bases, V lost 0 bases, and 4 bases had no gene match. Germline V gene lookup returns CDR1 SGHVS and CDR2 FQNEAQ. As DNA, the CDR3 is TGTGCCAGCAGCTTAGCAGGACAGGGAAGTCAGCCCCAGCATTTT. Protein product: CASSLAGQGSQPQHF.

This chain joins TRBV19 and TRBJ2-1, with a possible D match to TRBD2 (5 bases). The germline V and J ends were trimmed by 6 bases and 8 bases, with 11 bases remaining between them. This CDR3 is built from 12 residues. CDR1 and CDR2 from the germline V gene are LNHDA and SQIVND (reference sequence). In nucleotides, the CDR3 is TGTGCCAGTAGCTCTAAGAGGGATGAGCAGTTCTTC. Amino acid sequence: CASSSKRDEQFF. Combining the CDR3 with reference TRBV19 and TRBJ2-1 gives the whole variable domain DGGITQSPKYLFRKEGQNVTLSCEQNLNHDAMYWYRQDPGQGLRLIYYSQIVNDFQKGDIAEGYSVSREKKESFPLTVTSAQKNPTAFYLCASSSKRDEQFFGPGTRLTVL.

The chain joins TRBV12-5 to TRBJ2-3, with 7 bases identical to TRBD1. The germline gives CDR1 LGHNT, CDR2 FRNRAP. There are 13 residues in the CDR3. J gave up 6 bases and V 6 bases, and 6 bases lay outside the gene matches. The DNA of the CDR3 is TGTGCTAGTGGCCTTACAGGGGCGGATACGCAGTATTTT. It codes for CASGLTGADTQYF.

DNA of the CDR3: TGTGCCACCAGCAGAGGACGGGACACATACAATGAGCAGTTCTTC. It translates to CATSRGRDTYNEQFF. V gene TRBV15 combines with J gene TRBJ2-1, with a tentative D call TRBD1 (6 bases). The CDR3 covers 15 residues. V lost 1 base to trimming and J lost 4 bases, with 11 bases between them. From germline, CDR1 is LNHNV and CDR2 YYDKDF (reference sequence).

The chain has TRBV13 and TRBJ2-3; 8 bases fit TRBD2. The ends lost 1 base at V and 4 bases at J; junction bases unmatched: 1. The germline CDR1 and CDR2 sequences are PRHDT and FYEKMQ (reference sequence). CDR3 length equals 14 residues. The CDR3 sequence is CASSLELAADTQYF. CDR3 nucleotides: TGTGCCAGCAGCTTAGAACTAGCGGCAGATACGCAGTATTTT.

The DNA for the CDR3 is TGTGCCAGCAGCCCCCAGCCGGCGGGGCCTGAGCAGTTCTTC. Amino acids: CASSPQPAGPEQFF. The chain employs TRBV7-3 and TRBJ2-1; D perhaps matches TRBD2 (6 bases). CDR3 length: 14 amino acids. V was cut by 5 bases and J by 9 bases, with 17 bases left in between. Looked up from germline, CDR1 is SGHTA and CDR2 is FQGTGA.

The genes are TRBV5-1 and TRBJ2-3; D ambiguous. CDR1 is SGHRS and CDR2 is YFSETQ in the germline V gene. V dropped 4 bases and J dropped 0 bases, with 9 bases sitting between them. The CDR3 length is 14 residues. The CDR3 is CASSRQASTDTQYF. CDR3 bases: TGCGCCAGCAGCCGACAAGCAAGCACAGATACGCAGTATTTT.

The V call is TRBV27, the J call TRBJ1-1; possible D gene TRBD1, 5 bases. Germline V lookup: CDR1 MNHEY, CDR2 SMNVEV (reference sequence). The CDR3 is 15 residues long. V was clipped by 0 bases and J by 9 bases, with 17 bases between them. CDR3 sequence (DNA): TGTGCCAGCAGTTTATCGCAGTTTGGGGGGGGTAAAGCTTTCTTT. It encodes CASSLSQFGGGKAFF.

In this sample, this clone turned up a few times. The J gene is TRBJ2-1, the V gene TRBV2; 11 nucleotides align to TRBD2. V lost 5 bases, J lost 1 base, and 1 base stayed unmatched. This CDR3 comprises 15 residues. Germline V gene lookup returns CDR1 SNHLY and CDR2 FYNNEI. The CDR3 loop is CASSSSGRSYNEQFF. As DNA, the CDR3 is TGTGCCAGCAGTTCTAGCGGGAGGTCCTACAATGAGCAGTTCTTC.

Here the CDR3 DNA reads TGTGCCAGCAGCTTGGACACCAACTATGGCTACACCTTC. This sequence encodes CASSLDTNYGYTF. The chain has TRBV5-6 and TRBJ1-2; D gene uncertain. Germline values: CDR1 SGHDT, CDR2 YYEEEE. Trimming stripped 0 bases from V and 2 bases from J, with 5 bases between. The CDR3 is made up of 13 amino acids.

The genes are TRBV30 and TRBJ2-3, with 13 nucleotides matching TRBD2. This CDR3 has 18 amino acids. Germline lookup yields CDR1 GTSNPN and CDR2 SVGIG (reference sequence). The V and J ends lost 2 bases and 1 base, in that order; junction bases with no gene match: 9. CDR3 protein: CAWSKLAGGLGRTDTQYF. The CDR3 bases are TGTGCCTGGAGTAAACTAGCGGGAGGGCTAGGCCGCACAGATACGCAGTATTTT.

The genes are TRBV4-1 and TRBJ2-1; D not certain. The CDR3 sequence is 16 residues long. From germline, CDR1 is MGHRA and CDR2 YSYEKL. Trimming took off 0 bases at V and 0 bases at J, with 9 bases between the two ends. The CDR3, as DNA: TGCGCCAGCAGCCAAGAACGAGGAGCCTCCTACAATGAGCAGTTCTTC. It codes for CASSQERGASYNEQFF.

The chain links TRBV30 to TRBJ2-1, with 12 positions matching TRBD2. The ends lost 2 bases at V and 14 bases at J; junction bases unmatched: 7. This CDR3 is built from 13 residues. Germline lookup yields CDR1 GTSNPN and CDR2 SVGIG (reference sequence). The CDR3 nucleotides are TGTGCCTGGAGTCGGACTAGCGGGATGGGGAAGTTCTTC. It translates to CAWSRTSGMGKFF.

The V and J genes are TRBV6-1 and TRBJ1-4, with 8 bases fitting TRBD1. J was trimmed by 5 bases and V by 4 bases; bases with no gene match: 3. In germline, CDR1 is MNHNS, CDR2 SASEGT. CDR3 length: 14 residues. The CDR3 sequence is CASSAGTGNEKLFF. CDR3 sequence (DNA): TGTGCCAGCAGTGCCGGGACAGGAAATGAAAAACTGTTTTTT.

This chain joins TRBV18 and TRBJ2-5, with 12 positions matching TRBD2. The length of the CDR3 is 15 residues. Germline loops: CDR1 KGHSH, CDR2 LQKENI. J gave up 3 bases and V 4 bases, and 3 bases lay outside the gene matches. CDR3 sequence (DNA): TGTGCCAGCTCACTGGCTAGCGGGAGGGAAGAGACCCAGTACTTC. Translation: CASSLASGREETQYF.